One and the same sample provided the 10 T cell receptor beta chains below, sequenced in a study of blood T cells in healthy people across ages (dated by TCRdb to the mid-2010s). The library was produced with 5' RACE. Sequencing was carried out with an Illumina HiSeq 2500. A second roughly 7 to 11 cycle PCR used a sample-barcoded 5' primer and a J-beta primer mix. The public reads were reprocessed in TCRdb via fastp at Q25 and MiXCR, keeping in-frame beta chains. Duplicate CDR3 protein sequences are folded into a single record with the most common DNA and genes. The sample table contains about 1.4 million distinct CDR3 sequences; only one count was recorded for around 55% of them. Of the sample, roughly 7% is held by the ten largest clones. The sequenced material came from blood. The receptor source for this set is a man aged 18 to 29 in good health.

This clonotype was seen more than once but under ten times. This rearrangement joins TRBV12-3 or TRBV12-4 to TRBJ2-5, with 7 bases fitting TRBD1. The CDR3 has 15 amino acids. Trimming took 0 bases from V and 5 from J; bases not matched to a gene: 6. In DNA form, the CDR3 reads TGTGCCAGCAGTTTAGCCATGACAGGGTCGGAGACCCAGTACTTC. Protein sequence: CASSLAMTGSETQYF.

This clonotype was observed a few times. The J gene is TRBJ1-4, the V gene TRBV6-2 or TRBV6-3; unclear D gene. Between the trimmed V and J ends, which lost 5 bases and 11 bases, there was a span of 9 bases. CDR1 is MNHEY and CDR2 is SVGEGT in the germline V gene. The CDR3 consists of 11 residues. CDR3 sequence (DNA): TGTGCCAGCAGTCAGATGGACAAACTGTTTTTT. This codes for CASSQMDKLFF.

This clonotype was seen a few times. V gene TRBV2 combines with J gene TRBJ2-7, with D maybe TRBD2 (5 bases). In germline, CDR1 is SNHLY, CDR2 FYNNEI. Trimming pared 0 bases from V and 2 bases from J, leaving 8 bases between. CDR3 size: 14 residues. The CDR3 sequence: CASSEAPGTYEQYF. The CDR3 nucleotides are TGTGCCAGCAGTGAAGCGCCCGGGACCTACGAGCAGTACTTC.

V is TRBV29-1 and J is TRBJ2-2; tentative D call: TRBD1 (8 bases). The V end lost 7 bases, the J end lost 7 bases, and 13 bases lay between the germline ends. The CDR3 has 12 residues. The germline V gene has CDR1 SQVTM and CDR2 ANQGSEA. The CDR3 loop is CSANRGGGELFF. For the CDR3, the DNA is TGCAGCGCAAACAGGGGGGGCGGGGAGCTGTTTTTT.

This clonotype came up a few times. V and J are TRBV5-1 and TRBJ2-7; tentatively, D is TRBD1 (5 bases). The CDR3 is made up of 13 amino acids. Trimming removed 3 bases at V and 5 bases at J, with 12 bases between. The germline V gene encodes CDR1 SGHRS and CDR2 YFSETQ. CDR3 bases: TGCGCCAGCAGCTCACAAACCAGGGACGAGCAGTACTTC. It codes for CASSSQTRDEQYF.

The CDR3 DNA is TGCAGTGCCCCCCAACCCGGGGGGGGCGAGCAGTACTTC. Protein product: CSAPQPGGGEQYF. V and J are TRBV20-1 and TRBJ2-5; 8 nucleotides align to TRBD2. The DNA matches TRBJ2-7 better at its end, which makes the J call doubtful. CDR1 DFQATT and CDR2 SNEGSKA come from the germline V gene (reference sequence). There are 13 residues in the CDR3.

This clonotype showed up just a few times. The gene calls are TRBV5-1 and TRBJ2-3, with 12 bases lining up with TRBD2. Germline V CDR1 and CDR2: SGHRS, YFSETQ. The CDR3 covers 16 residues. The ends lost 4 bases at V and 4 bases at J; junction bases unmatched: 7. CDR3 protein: CASSAGLAGMSDTQYF. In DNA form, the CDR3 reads TGCGCCAGCAGCGCAGGACTAGCGGGAATGTCAGATACGCAGTATTTT.

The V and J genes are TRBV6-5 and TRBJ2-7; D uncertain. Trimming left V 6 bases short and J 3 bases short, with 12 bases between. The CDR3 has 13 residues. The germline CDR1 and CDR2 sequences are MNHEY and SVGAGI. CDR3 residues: CASRMNINYEQYF. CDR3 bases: TGTGCCAGCAGGATGAACATTAACTACGAGCAGTACTTC.

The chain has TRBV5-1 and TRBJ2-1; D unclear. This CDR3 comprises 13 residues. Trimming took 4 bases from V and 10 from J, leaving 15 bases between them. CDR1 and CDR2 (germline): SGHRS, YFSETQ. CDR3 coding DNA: TGCGCCAGCAGCAACACGGGTCCCTACGAGCAGTTCTTC. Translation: CASSNTGPYEQFF.

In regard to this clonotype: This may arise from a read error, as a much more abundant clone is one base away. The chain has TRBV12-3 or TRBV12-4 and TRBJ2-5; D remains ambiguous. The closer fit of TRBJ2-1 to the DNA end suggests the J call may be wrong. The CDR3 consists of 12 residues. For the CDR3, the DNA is TGTGCCAGCAGTTCCCTTCAAGAGACCCAGTTCTTC. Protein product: CASSSLQETQFF.